These T cell receptor beta chains were read from a single sample in a study of T cell responses to AZD1222 COVID-19 vaccine. The method was immunoSEQ multiplex PCR; TCRdb's version includes in-frame clones alone and lacks a portion of them. Among some 94,000 clones, approximately 90% were seen once, and the ten largest hold 2.9%. Source: peripheral blood, taken on day 0 of AZD1222 vaccination. These TCRs come from an adult in good health. CDR3s include the opening cysteine and the closing phenylalanine or tryptophan. D genes are given only for firm matches. For some rows the clone size is stated as once, few or many, or as a class when expanded; others skip it.

>TRBJ2-7|TRBV18|NA|NA
TGTGCCAGCTCACCCCCCGGAGGCTACGAGCAGTACTTC
CASSPPGGYEQYF
>TRBJ1-3|TRBV5-4|NA|TRBD1
TGTGCCAGCAGCATAGACAGGGGGACTGGAAACACCATATATTTT
CASSIDRGTGNTIYF
>TRBJ1-2|TRBV6-5|few|NA
TGTGCCAGCCGGACCCCACGGGGCTATGGCTACACCTTC
CASRTPRGYGYTF
>TRBJ1-1|TRBV7-2|NA|NA
TGTGCCAGCATAAGGGGACGCGAGAACACTGAAGCTTTCTTT
CASIRGRENTEAFF
>TRBJ2-4|TRBV6-1|once|NA
TGTGCCAGCAGTGAAGGGTTGGAGAGGGTGTATGGTAGGGACATTCAGTACTTC
CASSEGLERVYGRDIQYF
>TRBJ2-2|TRBV5-4|NA|TRBD1
TGTGCCAGCAGCTTTCGTCGACAGGGGGGGGCCGGGGAGCTGTTTTTT
CASSFRRQGGAGELFF
>TRBJ1-2|TRBV14|once|NA
TGTGCCAGCAGTCCCAGTCTTAACTATGGCTACACCTTC
CASSPSLNYGYTF
>TRBJ1-3|TRBV3-1/TRBV3-2|NA|TRBD1
TGTGCCAGCAGCCAAGGTACAGGGGTAGGAAACACCATATATTTT
CASSQGTGVGNTIYF
>TRBJ2-1|TRBV27|NA|NA
TGTGCCAGCAGTTTATCCCGCCCCTACAATGAGCAGTTCTTC
CASSLSRPYNEQFF
>TRBJ1-2|TRBV7-8|NA|TRBD1
TGTGCCAGCAGCTCCCGGCAAAGGGGGAACAGGGGGCACGACTATGGCTACACCTTC
CASSSRQRGNRGHDYGYTF
>TRBJ2-3|TRBV19|NA|TRBD2
TGTGCCAGTAGGATTCTCTCTAGCGGGACAAGCACAGATACGCAGTATTTT
CASRILSSGTSTDTQYF
>TRBJ2-5|TRBV7-2|NA|NA
TGTGCCAGCAGCTTAGAAGAAGACGAAAAAGAGACCCAGTACTTC
CASSLEEDEKETQYF
>TRBJ1-6|TRBV4-2|few|NA
TGTGCCAGCAGAAACATCGACGGTGCCAGGGGCGATTCACCCCTCCACTTT
CASRNIDGARGDSPLHF
>TRBJ2-7|TRBV15|NA|NA
TGTGCCACCAGCAGAGAACCAACACCCTCCTACGAGCAGTACTTC
CATSREPTPSYEQYF
>TRBJ1-2|TRBV3-1/TRBV3-2|few|TRBD1
TGTGCCAGCAGCCAAGGTGGGACAGTCTATGGCTACACCTTC
CASSQGGTVYGYTF
>TRBJ1-2|TRBV12-3/TRBV12-4|NA|NA
TGTGCCAGCACCGTCCGGCAGGGAGGGGGCTACACCTTC
CASTVRQGGGYTF
>TRBJ1-4|TRBV7-2|NA|NA
TGTGCCAGCAGCGACCTCGGGGCGGCTGGTGAAAAACTGTTTTTT
CASSDLGAAGEKLFF
>TRBJ1-2|TRBV5-6|NA|TRBD1
TGTGCCAGCAGCTTGGCGGGGGGACAGCATTATGGCTACACCTTC
CASSLAGGQHYGYTF
>TRBJ2-1|TRBV19|NA|TRBD2
TGTGCCAGTAGAGCCAACGGACTAGCGGGAGTTGGTGAGCAGTTCTTC
CASRANGLAGVGEQFF
>TRBJ2-1|TRBV5-6|NA|NA
TGTGCCAGCAGCTTTGGGGGCCGGACTACGTACAATGAGCAGTTCTTC
CASSFGGRTTYNEQFF
>TRBJ1-5|TRBV6-6|NA|TRBD1
TGTGCCAGCAGTTTGGACAGGTCCCATAGCAATCAGCCCCAGCATTTT
CASSLDRSHSNQPQHF
>TRBJ2-7|TRBV25-1|NA|TRBD2
TGTGCCAGCTCCCCGGGGACTAGCGGGGACCTAACTTACGAGCAGTACTTC
CASSPGTSGDLTYEQYF
>TRBJ2-3|TRBV7-6|NA|TRBD2
TGTGCCAGCAGCTTAGGAGCTAGCGGGGGCACAGATACGCAGTATTTT
CASSLGASGGTDTQYF
>TRBJ2-1|TRBV5-1|NA|TRBD1
TGCGCCAGCAGTGACCTCAGGGGGCGTGGGTTGAATGAGCAGTTCTTC
CASSDLRGRGLNEQFF
>TRBJ1-5|TRBV2|NA|NA
TGTGCCAGCAGTGTCGGACAGTCCTCGGTAGTGGAGCCCCAGCATTTT
CASSVGQSSVVEPQHF
>TRBJ2-3|TRBV6-5|few|TRBD2
TGTGCCAGCAGGATAGCGGGGGGGTACACAGATACGCAGTATTTT
CASRIAGGYTDTQYF
>TRBJ2-7|TRBV13|NA|NA
TGTGCCAGCAGCTCTACTAGGGGAGACGAGCAGTACTTC
CASSSTRGDEQYF
>TRBJ1-1|TRBV6-5|NA|NA
TGTGCCAGCACTCGGTACTCGGACACTGAAGCTTTCTTT
CASTRYSDTEAFF
>TRBJ2-5|TRBV5-1|NA|NA
TGTGCCAGCAGCTTGGAAGGCACCGTCTCTGAGACCCAGTACTTC
CASSLEGTVSETQYF
>TRBJ2-5|TRBV7-8|NA|NA
TGTGCCAGCAGCTTAGAGGTCTGGGATCAAGAGACCCAGTACTTC
CASSLEVWDQETQYF
>TRBJ2-5|TRBV6-2/TRBV6-3|NA|TRBD1
TGTGCCAGCAGCCGACAGGGGGCTCTGGAGACCCAGTACTTC
CASSRQGALETQYF
>TRBJ2-5|TRBV5-6|NA|NA
TGTGCCAGCAGTGGGGGGGCCGGGGAGACCCAGTACTTC
CASSGGAGETQYF
>TRBJ1-2|TRBV2|NA|NA
TGTGCCAGCAGTGAGGTGGGGGGTTATGGCTACACCTTC
CASSEVGGYGYTF
>TRBJ1-2|TRBV19|NA|TRBD1
TGTGCCAGTAGTGTCCAAACCGGGACAGTCTATGGCTACACCTTC
CASSVQTGTVYGYTF
>TRBJ2-1|TRBV27|NA|TRBD2
TGTGCCAGCACCGCAGCGGGAGGTGAGCAGTTCTTC
CASTAAGGEQFF
>TRBJ1-4|TRBV20-1|NA|NA
TGCAGTGCTAGTCGTGGGATTAATGAAAAACTGTTTTTT
CSASRGINEKLFF
>TRBJ2-7|TRBV10-3|NA|NA
TGTGCCATCAGTGAGGCGGTAGGAGGTCCGTACGAGCAGTACTTC
CAISEAVGGPYEQYF
>TRBJ1-2|TRBV7-8|NA|TRBD1
TGTGCCAGCAGCTTACCTACAGGGGGCGTCAATGGCTACACCTTC
CASSLPTGGVNGYTF
>TRBJ2-1|TRBV9|once|NA
TGTGCCAGCGGGGGCCCTCTGCGAGGCAATGAGCAGTTCTTC
CASGGPLRGNEQFF
>TRBJ1-2|TRBV29-1|NA|NA
TGCAGCCTGAGCGGGGGTTTGGATGGCTACACCTTC
CSLSGGLDGYTF
>TRBJ2-3|TRBV16|NA|TRBD1
TGTGCCAGCAGCGTCAACAGGGGGCCCACAGATACGCAGTATTTT
CASSVNRGPTDTQYF
>TRBJ2-1|TRBV7-3|few|TRBD1
TGTGCCAGCAGCTTGTGGACAGGGAAGGGGTACAATGAGCAGTTCTTC
CASSLWTGKGYNEQFF
>TRBJ1-4|TRBV19|NA|NA
TGTGCCAGTAGTGCCCGGGGTAAAAATGAAAAACTGTTTTTT
CASSARGKNEKLFF
>TRBJ1-2|TRBV30|NA|NA
TGTGCCTGGAGCACAGGACAAGTTCGCTACACCTTC
CAWSTGQVRYTF
>TRBJ1-5|TRBV5-6|NA|NA
TGTGCCAGCAGCTTGGGTGGGGTCGGACAGCCCCAGCATTTT
CASSLGGVGQPQHF
>TRBJ1-1|TRBV12-3/TRBV12-4|NA|NA
TGTGCCAGCAGGAAGACGGTGAACACTGAAGCTTTCTTT
CASRKTVNTEAFF
>TRBJ1-1|TRBV5-8|NA|NA
TGTGCCAGCAGCTCTCGACGGGGGGGCACTGAAGCTTTCTTT
CASSSRRGGTEAFF
>TRBJ1-4|TRBV25-1|NA|TRBD1
TGTGCCAGCAGTGAATTCGGGACAGGGAAGGAAAAACTGTTTTTT
CASSEFGTGKEKLFF
>TRBJ2-2|TRBV29-1|NA|NA
TGCAGCGTTGCTCAGAAGAACACCGGGGAGCTGTTTTTT
CSVAQKNTGELFF
>TRBJ1-4|TRBV2|NA|TRBD1
TGTGCCAGCAGTCTTGGGGGGACAGGGGCTGAAAAACTGTTTTTT
CASSLGGTGAEKLFF
>TRBJ1-1|TRBV10-3|NA|NA
TGTGCCATCAGTGATAGGGAGAACACTGAAGCTTTCTTT
CAISDRENTEAFF
>TRBJ2-4|TRBV6-1|few|NA
TGTGCCAGCAGTGAGGGACCGTCCGCCTTGAACATTCAGTACTTC
CASSEGPSALNIQYF
>TRBJ1-1|TRBV19|NA|TRBD1
TGTGCCAGTAATGAGGGGGCTCACGCTGAAGCTTTCTTT
CASNEGAHAEAFF
>TRBJ1-1|TRBV4-3|NA|NA
TGCGCCAGCAGCCAAGAACTAAACCCGACTGAAGCTTTCTTT
CASSQELNPTEAFF
>TRBJ2-3|TRBV19|NA|NA
TGTGCCAGTAGTCCCCGCCCTGTGAGCACAGATACGCAGTATTTT
CASSPRPVSTDTQYF
>TRBJ2-2|TRBV7-3|NA|TRBD2
TGTGCCAGCAGCTTAAGGACTAGCGGGAGGGTGAACACCGGGGAGCTGTTTTTT
CASSLRTSGRVNTGELFF
>TRBJ1-2|TRBV5-5|once|TRBD1
TGTGCCAGCAGCCACGGGACAGATGGCTACACCTTC
CASSHGTDGYTF
>TRBJ2-5|TRBV7-2|NA|NA
TGTGCCAGCAGCTTACGTGGGATCCAAGAGACCCAGTACTTC
CASSLRGIQETQYF
>TRBJ2-7|TRBV9|NA|TRBD1
TGTGCCAGCAGCGTAGTGGGCCAAACAGGGGACGAGCAGTACTTC
CASSVVGQTGDEQYF
>TRBJ1-1|TRBV4-2|few|NA
TGTGCCAGCAGGGGAGGGGACAAGTCGAACACTGAAGCTTTCTTT
CASRGGDKSNTEAFF